This T cell receptor beta chain was retrieved from a study of blood T cell repertoires in COVID-19. Background on the study: T cells, B-cell-depleted T cells, or PBMCs supplied cDNA or gDNA.

The repertoire was sequenced with immunoSEQ multiplex PCR; TCRdb's copy has only in-frame clones and lacks some. The data hold just over 300,000 clones, with roughly 88% observed a single time. Trimming removed 3 bases from V and 4 bases from J; junction bases left unmatched: 6. Germline V gene sequence: CDR1 SEHNR, CDR2 FQNEAQ (reference sequence). The CDR3 is made up of 15 amino acids. The sample taken for sequencing was PBMCs or T cells enriched from blood (not recorded which). This sequence originates from a man in his thirties or forties who had recovered from COVID-19. This sequence joins TRBV7-9 and TRBJ1-1, with TRBD1 matching 9 bases. CDR3 sequence (DNA): TGTGCCAGCAGCTTTAGACAACAGGGGGCCACTGAAGCTTTCTTT. Residues: CASSFRQQGATEAFF.